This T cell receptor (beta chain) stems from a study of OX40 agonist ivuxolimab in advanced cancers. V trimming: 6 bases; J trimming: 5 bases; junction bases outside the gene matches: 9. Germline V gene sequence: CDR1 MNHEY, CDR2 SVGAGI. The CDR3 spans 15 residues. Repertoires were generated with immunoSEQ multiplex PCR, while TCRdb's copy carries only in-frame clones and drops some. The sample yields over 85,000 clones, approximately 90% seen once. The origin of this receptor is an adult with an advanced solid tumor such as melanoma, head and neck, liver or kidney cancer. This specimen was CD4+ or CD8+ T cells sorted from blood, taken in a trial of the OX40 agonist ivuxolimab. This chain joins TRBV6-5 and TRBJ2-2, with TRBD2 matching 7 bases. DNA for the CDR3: TGTGCCAGCAGACCCGGACTAGTTGGGACCGGGGAGCTGTTTTTT. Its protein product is CASRPGLVGTGELFF.